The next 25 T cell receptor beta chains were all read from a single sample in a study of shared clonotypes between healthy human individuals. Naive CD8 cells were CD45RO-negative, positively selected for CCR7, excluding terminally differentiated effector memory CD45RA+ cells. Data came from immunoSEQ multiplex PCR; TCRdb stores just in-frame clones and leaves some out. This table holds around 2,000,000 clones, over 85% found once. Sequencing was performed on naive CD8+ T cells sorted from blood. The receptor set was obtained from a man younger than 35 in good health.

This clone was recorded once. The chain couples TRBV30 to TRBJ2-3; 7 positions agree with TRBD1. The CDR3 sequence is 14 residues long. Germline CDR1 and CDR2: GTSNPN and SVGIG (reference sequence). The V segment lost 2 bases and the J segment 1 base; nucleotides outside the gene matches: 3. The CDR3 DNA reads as TGTGCCTGGAGTTCTGGACAGGGCACAGATACGCAGTATTTT. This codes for CAWSSGQGTDTQYF.

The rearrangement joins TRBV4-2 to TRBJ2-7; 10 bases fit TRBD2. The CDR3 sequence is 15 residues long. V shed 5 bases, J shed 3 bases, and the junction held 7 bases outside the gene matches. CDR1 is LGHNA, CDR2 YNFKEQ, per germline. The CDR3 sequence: CASSVLGTSDYEQYF. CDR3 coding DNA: TGTGCCAGCAGCGTGCTCGGGACTAGCGACTACGAGCAGTACTTC.

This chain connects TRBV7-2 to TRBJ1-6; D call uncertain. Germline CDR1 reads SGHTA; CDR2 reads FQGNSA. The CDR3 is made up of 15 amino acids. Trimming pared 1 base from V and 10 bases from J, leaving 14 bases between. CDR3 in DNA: TGTGCCAGCAGCTTAGGGCCTACGACGGGATCACCCCTCCACTTT. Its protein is CASSLGPTTGSPLHF.

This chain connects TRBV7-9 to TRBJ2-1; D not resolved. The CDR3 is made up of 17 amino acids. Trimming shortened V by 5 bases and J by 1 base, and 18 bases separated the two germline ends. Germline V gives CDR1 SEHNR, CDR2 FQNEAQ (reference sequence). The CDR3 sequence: CASSQETDGPSYNEQFF. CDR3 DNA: TGTGCCAGCAGCCAAGAAACCGACGGACCTTCCTACAATGAGCAGTTCTTC. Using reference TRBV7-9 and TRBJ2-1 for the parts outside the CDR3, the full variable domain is DTGVSQNPRHKITKRGQNVTFRCDPISEHNRLYWYRQTLGQGPEFLTYFQNEAQLEKSRLLSDRFSAERPKGSFSTLEIQRTEQGDSAMYLCASSQETDGPSYNEQFFGPGTRLTVL.

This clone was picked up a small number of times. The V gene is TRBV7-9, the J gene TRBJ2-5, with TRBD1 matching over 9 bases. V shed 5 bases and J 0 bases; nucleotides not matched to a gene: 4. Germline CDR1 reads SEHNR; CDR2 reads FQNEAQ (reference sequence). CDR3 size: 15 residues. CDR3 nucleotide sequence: TGTGCCAGCAGCCCCCGGGACAGGGACCAAGAGACCCAGTACTTC. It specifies CASSPRDRDQETQYF.

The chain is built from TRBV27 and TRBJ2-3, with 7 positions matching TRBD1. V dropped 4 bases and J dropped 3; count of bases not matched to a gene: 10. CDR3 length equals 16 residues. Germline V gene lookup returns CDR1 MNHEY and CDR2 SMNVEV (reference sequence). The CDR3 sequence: CASSSTGSRETDTQYF. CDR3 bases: TGTGCCAGCAGTTCGACAGGGTCGAGGGAAACAGATACGCAGTATTTT.

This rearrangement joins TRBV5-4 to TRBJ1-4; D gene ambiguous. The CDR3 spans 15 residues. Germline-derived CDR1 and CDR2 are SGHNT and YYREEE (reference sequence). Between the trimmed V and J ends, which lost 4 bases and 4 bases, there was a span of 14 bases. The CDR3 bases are TGTGCCAGCAGCCCGGCGATGGGTTATAATGAAAAACTGTTTTTT. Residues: CASSPAMGYNEKLFF.

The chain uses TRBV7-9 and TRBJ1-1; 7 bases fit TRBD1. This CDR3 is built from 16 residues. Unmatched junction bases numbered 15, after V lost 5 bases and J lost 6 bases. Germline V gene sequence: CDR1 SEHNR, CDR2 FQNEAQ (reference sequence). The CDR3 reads CASSRETGTDLPEAFF. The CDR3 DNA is TGTGCCAGCAGCAGAGAAACCGGGACAGATTTGCCTGAAGCTTTCTTT.

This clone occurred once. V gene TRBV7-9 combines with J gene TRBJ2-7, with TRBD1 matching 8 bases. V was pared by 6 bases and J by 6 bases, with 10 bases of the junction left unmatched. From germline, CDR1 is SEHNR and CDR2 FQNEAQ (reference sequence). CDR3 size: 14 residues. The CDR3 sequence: CASSGRQGTAEQYF. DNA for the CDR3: TGTGCCAGCAGTGGGAGACAGGGGACGGCCGAGCAGTACTTC.

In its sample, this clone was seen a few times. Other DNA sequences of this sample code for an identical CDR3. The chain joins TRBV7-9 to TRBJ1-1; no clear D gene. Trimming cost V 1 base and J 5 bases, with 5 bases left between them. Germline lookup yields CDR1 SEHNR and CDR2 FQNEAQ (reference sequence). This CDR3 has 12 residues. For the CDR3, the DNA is TGTGCCAGCAGCTTAGGCTTTACTGAAGCTTTCTTT. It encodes CASSLGFTEAFF.

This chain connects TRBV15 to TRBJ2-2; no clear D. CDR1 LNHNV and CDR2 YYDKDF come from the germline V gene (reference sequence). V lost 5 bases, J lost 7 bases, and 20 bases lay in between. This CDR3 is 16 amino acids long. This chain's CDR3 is CATSVARATRYGELFF. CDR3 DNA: TGTGCCACCAGCGTAGCAAGGGCGACTCGGTACGGGGAGCTGTTTTTT.

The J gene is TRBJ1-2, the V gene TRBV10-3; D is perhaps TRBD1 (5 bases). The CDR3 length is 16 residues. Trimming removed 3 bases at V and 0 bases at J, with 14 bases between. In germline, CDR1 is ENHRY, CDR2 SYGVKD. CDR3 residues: CAISDLGEGANYGYTF. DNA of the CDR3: TGTGCCATCAGTGACCTAGGGGAGGGAGCTAACTATGGCTACACCTTC.

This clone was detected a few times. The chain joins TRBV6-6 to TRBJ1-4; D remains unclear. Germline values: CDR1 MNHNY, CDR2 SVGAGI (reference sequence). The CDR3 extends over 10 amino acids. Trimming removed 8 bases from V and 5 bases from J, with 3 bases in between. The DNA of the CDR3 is TGTGCCAGCTTCAATGAAAAACTGTTTTTT. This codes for CASFNEKLFF.

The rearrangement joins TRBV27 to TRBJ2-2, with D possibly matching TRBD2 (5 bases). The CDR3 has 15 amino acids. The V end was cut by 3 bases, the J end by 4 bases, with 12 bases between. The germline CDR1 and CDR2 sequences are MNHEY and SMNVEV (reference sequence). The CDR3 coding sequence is TGTGCCAGCAGTTTGGGTAGCGCGGGCACCGGGGAGCTGTTTTTT. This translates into CASSLGSAGTGELFF.

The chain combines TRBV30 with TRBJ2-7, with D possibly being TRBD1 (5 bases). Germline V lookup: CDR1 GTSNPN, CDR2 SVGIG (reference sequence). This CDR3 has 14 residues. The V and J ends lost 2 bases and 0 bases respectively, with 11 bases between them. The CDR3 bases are TGTGCCTGGAGTACAGGACGGAGCTCCTACGAGCAGTACTTC. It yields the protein CAWSTGRSSYEQYF.

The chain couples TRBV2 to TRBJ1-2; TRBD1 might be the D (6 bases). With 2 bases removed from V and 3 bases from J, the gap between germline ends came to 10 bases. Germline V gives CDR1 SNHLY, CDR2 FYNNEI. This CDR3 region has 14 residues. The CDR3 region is CASSESGTYYGYTF. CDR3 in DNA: TGTGCCAGCAGTGAATCAGGGACATACTATGGCTACACCTTC.

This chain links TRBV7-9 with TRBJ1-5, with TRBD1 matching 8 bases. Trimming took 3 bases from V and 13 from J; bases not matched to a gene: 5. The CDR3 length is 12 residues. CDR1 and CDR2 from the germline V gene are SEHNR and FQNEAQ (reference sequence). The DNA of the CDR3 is TGTGCCAGCAGCTTGACCGGACAGGGACAGCATTTT. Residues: CASSLTGQGQHF.

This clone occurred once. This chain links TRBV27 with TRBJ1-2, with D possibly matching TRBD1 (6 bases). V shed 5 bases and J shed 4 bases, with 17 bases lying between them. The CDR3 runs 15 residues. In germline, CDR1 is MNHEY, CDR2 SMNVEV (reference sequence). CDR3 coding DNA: TGTGCCAGCAGTCAAGGACAGCCTTATCTCTATGGCTACACCTTC. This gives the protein CASSQGQPYLYGYTF.

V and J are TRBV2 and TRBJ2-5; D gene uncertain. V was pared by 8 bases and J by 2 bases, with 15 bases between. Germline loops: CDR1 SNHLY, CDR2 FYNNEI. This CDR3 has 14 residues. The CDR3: CASSRYVSQETQYF. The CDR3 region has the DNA TGTGCCAGCTCCCGCTACGTCAGTCAAGAGACCCAGTACTTC.

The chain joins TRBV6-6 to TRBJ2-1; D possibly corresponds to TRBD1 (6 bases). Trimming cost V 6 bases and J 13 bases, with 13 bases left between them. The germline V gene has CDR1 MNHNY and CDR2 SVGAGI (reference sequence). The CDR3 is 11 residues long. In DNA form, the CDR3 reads TGTGCCAGCAGGGCCCAGGGGTTACAGTTCTTC. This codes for CASRAQGLQFF.

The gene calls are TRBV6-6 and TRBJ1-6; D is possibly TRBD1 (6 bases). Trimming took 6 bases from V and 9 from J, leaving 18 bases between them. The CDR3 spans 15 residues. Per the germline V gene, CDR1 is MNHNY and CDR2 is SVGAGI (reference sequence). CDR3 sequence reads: CASSPEDSNSSPLHF. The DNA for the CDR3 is TGTGCCAGCAGCCCCGAGGACAGCAACTCTTCACCCCTCCACTTT.

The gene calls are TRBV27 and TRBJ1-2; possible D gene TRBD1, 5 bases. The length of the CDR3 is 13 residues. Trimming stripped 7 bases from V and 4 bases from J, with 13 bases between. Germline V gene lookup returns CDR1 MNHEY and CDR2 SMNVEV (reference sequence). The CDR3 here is CASTLTDFYGYTF. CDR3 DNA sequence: TGTGCCAGCACTCTGACAGATTTCTATGGCTACACCTTC.

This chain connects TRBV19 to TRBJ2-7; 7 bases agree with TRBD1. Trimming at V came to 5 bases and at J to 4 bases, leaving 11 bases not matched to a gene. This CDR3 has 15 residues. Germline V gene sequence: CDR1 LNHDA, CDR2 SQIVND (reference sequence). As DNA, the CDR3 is TGTGCCAGTAGTCTCCGGGACAGTTGGAATTACGAGCAGTACTTC. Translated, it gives CASSLRDSWNYEQYF.

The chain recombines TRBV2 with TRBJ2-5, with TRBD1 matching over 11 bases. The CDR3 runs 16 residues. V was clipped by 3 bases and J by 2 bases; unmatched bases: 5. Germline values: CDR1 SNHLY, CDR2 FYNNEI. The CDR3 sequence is CASSEWTGGGQETQYF. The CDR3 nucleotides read TGTGCCAGCAGTGAGTGGACAGGGGGCGGGCAAGAGACCCAGTACTTC.

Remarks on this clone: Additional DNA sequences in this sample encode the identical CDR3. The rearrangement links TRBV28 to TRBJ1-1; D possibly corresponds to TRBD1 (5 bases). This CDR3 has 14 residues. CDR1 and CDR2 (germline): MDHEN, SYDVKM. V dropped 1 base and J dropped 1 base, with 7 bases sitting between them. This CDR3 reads CASSLLGENTEAFF. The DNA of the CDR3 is TGTGCCAGCAGTTTATTGGGGGAGAACACTGAAGCTTTCTTT.